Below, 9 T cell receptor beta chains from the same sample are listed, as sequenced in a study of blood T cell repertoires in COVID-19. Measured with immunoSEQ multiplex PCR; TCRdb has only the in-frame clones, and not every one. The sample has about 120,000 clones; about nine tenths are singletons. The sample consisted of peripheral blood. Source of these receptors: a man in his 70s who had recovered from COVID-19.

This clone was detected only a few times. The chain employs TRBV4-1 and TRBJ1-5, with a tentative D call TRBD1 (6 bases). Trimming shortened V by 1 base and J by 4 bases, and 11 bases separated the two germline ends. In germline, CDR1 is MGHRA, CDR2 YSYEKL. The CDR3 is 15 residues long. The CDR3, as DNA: TGCGCCAGCAGCCAAGTTCAGGGGCCGAATCAGCCCCAGCATTTT. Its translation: CASSQVQGPNQPQHF.

Here the CDR3 DNA reads TGTGCCAGCAGCTTGTACCTAAGGACAGGGGAACGGGACGAGCAGTACTTC. Translated: CASSLYLRTGERDEQYF. The chain is built from TRBV5-6 and TRBJ2-7; 9 positions match TRBD1. There are 17 residues in the CDR3. With 1 base clipped from V and 5 bases from J, the junction kept 13 bases outside the gene matches. Germline V lookup: CDR1 SGHDT, CDR2 YYEEEE.

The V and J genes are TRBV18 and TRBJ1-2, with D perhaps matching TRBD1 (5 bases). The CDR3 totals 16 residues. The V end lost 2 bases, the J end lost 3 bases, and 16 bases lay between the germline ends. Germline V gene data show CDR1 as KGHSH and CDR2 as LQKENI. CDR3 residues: CASSPGAGLTDYGYTF. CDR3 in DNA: TGTGCCAGCTCACCAGGAGCAGGGCTGACTGACTATGGCTACACCTTC. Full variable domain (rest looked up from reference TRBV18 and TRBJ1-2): NAGVMQNPRHLVRRRGQEARLRCSPMKGHSHVYWYRQLPEEGLKFMVYLQKENIIDESGMPKERFSAEFPKEGPSILRIQQVVRGDSAAYFCASSPGAGLTDYGYTFGSGTRLTVV.

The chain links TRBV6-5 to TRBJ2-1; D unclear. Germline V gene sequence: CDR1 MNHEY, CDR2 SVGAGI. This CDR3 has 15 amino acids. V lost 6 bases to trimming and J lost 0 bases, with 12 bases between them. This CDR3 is CASSSPLFSYNEQFF. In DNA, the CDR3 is TGTGCCAGCAGCTCCCCCTTGTTCTCCTACAATGAGCAGTTCTTC.

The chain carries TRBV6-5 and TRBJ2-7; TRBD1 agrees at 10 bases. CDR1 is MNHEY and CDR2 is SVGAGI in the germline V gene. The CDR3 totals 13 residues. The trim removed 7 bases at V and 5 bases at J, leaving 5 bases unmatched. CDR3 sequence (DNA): TGTGCCAGCAAAGACAGGGGGCGAGACGAGCAGTACTTC. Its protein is CASKDRGRDEQYF.

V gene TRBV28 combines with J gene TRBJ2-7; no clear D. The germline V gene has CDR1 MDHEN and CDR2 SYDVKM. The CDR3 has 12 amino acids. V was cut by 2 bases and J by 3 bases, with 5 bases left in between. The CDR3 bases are TGTGCCAGCAGTTTAGCTAGCTACGAGCAGTACTTC. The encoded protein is CASSLASYEQYF.

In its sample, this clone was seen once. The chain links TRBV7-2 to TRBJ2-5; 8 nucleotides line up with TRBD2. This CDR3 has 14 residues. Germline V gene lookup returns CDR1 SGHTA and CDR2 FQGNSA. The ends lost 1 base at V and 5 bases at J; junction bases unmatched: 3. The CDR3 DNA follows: TGTGCCAGCAGCTTAGATAGCGGGGAGGAGACCCAGTACTTC. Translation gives CASSLDSGEETQYF.

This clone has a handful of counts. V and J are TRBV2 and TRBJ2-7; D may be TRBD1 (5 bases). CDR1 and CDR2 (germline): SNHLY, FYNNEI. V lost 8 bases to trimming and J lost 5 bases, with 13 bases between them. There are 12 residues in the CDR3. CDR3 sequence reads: CASWPGWNEQYF. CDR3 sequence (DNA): TGTGCCAGCTGGCCAGGGTGGAACGAGCAGTACTTC.

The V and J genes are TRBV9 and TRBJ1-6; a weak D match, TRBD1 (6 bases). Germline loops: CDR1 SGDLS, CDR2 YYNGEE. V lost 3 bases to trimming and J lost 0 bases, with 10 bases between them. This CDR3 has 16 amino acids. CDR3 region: CASSEGGSSYNSPLHF. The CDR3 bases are TGTGCCAGCAGCGAAGGGGGAAGCTCCTATAATTCACCCCTCCACTTT.